This T cell receptor (beta chain) was identified during a study of T-cell memory formation after mild COVID-19. TCRdb fed the 5' RACE reads into MiXCR, producing one record per CDR3 protein. Seen here are hundreds of thousands of distinct CDR3 sequences, roughly an eighth observed once, and the top ten hold approximately 21%. Study observations and caveats: CM and EM subsets held most contracting CD4+ clones; EMRA held CD8+ ones.

Worth noting for this clonotype: Its antigen is not identified.

Germline V gene data show CDR1 as SGHVS and CDR2 as FQNEAQ. CDR3 length: 18 residues. Trimming shortened V by 5 bases and J by 3 bases, and 25 bases separated the two germline ends. The material sequenced was PBMCs or a T cell subset sorted from them (not recorded which). J is TRBJ2-5 and V is TRBV7-8, with a possible D match to TRBD2 (7 bases). The TCR comes from a man aged 18 to 29 who had mild COVID-19 (a few samples of this study predate the infection). Cell type and time point are not known. CDR3 region: CASSLGVRLGGGKETQYF. The DNA for the CDR3 is TGTGCCAGCAGCCTAGGGGTGCGGCTAGGGGGGGGTAAAGAGACCCAGTACTTC.